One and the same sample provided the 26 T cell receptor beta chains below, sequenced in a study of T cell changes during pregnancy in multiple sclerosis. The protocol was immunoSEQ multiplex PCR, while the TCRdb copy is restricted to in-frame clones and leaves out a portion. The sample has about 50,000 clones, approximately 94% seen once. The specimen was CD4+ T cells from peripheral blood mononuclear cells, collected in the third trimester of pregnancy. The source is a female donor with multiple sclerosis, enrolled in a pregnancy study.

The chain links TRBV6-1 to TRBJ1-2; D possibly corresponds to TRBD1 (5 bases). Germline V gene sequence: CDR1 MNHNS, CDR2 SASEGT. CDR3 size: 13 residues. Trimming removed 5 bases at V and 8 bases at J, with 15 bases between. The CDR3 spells CASSPAGREGYTF. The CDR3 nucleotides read TGTGCCAGCAGTCCGGCAGGGAGGGAGGGCTACACCTTC.

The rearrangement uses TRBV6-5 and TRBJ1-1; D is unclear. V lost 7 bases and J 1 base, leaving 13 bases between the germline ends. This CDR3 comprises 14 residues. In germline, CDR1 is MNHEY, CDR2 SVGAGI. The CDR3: CASISAGRNTEAFF. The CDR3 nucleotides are TGTGCCAGCATCTCCGCGGGGAGGAACACTGAAGCTTTCTTT.

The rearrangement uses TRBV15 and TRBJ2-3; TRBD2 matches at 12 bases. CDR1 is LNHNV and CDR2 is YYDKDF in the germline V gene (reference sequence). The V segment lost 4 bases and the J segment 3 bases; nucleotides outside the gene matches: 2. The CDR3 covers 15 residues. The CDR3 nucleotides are TGTGCCACCAGCAAGACTAGCGGGAGAACAGATACGCAGTATTTT. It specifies CATSKTSGRTDTQYF.

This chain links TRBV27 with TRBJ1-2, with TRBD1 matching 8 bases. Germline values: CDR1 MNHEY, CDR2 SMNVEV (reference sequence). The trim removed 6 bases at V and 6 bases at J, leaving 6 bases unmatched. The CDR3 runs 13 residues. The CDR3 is CASRTGGKDGYTF. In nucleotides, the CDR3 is TGTGCCAGCAGAACAGGGGGTAAGGATGGCTACACCTTC.

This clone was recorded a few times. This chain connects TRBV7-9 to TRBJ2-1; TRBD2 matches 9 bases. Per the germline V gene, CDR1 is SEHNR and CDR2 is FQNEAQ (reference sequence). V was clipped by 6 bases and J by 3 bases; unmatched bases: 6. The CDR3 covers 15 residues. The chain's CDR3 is CASSSTSGYYNEQFF. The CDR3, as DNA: TGTGCCAGCAGTTCTACTAGCGGGTACTACAATGAGCAGTTCTTC.

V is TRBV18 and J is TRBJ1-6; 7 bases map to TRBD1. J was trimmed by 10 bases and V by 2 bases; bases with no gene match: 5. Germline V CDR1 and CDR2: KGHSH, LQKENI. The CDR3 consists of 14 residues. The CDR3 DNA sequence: TGTGCCAGCTCACCAACAGGGGTGCAATCACCCCTCCACTTT. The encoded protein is CASSPTGVQSPLHF.

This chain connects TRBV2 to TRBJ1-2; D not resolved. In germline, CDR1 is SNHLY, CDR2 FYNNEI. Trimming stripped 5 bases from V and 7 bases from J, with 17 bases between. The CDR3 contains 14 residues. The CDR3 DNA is TGTGCCAGCAGTTTTAGTATTGAGGGAGGTGGCTACACCTTC. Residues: CASSFSIEGGGYTF.

The CDR3 spells CASSYEGTRGQTQYF. The CDR3 coding sequence is TGTGCCAGCAGCTATGAAGGGACTAGGGGGCAGACCCAGTACTTC. The chain couples TRBV7-7 to TRBJ2-5; D might be TRBD2 (8 bases). Germline V CDR1 and CDR2: SSHAT, FNYEAQ (reference sequence). The V end was cut by 4 bases, the J end by 6 bases, with 18 bases between. The CDR3 totals 15 residues. Combining the CDR3 with reference TRBV7-7 and TRBJ2-5 gives the whole variable domain GAGVSQSPRYKVTKRGQDVTLRCDPISSHATLYWYQQALGQGPEFLTYFNYEAQPDKSGLPSDRFSAERPEGSISTLTIQRTEQRDSAMYRCASSYEGTRGQTQYFGPGTRLLVL.

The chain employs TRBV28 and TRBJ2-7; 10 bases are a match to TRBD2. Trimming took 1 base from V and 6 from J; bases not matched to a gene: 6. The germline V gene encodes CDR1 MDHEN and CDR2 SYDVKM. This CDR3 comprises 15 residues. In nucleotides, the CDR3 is TGTGCCAGCAGTTTATATCTAGCGGGAGCTACCGAGCAGTACTTC. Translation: CASSLYLAGATEQYF.

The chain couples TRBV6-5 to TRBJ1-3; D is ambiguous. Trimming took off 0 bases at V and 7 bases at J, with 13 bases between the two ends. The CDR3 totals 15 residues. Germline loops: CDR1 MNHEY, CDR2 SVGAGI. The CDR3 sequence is CASSYSTRVRNTIYF. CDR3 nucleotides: TGTGCCAGCAGTTACTCGACCCGGGTGAGGAACACCATATATTTT.

This CDR3 is CASSRDAVQGRRKNIQYF. In DNA, the CDR3 is TGTGCCAGCAGCCGCGATGCGGTTCAGGGAAGGCGCAAAAACATTCAGTACTTC. This chain connects TRBV4-2 to TRBJ2-4; possibly TRBD1 for D (5 bases). The CDR3 is 18 amino acids. V lost 4 bases and J lost 3, with 22 bases in between. In germline, CDR1 is LGHNA, CDR2 YNFKEQ.

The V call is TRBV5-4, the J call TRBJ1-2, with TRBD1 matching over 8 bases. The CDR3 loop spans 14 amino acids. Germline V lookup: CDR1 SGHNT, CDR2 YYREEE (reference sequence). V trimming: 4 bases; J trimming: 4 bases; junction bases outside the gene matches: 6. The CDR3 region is CASSARQGIYGYTF. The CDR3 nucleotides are TGTGCCAGCAGCGCCCGACAGGGGATCTATGGCTACACCTTC.

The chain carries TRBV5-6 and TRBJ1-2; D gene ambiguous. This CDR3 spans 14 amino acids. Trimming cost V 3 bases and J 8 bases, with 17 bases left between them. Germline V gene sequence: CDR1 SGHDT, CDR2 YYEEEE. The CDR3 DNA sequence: TGTGCCAGCAGCTCCGGCGGAGGGTTTGGAGGCTACACCTTC. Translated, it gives CASSSGGGFGGYTF.

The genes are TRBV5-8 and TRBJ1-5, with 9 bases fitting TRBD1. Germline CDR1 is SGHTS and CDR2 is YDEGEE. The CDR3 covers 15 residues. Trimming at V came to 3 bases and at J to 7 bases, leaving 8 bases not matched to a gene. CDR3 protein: CASSSGTGFTQPQHF. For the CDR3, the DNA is TGTGCCAGCAGCTCCGGGACAGGGTTTACGCAGCCCCAGCATTTT. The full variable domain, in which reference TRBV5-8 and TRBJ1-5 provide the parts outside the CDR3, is EAGVTQSPTHLIKTRGQQATLRCSPISGHTSVYWYQQALGLGLQFLLWYDEGEERNRGNFPPRFSGRQFPNYSSELNVNALELEDSALYLCASSSGTGFTQPQHFGDGTRLSIL.

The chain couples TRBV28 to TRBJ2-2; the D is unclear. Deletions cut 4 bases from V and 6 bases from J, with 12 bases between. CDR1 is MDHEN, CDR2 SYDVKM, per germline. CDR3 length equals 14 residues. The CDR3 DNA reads TGTGCCAGCAGTTCTCCCGCGGTCGCCGGGGAGCTGTTTTTT. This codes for CASSSPAVAGELFF.

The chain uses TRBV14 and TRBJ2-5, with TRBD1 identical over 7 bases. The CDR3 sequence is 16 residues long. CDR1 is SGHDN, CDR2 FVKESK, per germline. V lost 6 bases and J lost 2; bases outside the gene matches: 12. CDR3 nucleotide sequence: TGTGCCAGCAGTCGACAGGGTTTGGGTCTTCAAGAGACCCAGTACTTC. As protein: CASSRQGLGLQETQYF.

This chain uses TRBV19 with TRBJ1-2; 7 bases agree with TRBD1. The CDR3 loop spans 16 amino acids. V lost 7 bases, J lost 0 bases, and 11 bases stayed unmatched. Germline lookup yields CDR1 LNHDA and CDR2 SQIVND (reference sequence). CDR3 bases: TGTGCCAGTACCCGTGGGACAGCCAAAGCTAACTATGGCTACACCTTC. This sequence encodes CASTRGTAKANYGYTF.

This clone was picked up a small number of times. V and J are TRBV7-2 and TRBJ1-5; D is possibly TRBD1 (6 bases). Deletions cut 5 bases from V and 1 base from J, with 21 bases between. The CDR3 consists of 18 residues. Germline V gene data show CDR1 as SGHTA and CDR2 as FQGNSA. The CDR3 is CASSPMRLGAVSNQPQHF. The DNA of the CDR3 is TGTGCCAGCAGCCCTATGCGATTGGGGGCGGTGAGCAATCAGCCCCAGCATTTT.

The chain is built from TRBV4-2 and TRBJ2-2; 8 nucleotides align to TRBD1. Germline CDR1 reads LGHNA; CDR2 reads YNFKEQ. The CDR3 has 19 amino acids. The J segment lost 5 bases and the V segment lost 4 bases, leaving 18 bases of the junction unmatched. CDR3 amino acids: CASSPASRGRNRRTGELFF. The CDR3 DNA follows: TGTGCCAGCAGCCCAGCTAGCAGGGGGCGAAATCGTAGGACCGGGGAGCTGTTTTTT.

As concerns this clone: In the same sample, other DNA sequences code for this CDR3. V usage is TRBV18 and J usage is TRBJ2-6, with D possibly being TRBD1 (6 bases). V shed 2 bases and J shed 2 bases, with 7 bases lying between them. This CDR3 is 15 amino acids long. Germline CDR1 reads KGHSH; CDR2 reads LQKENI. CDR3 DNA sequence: TGTGCCAGCTCACCAAACAGGGCTGGGGCCAACGTCCTGACTTTC. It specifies CASSPNRAGANVLTF.

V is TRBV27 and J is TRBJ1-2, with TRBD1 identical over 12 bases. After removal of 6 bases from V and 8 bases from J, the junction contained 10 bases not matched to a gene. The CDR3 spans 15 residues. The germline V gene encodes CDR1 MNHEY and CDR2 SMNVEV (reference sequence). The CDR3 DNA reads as TGTGCCAGCAGACCCTCGGGACAGGGGGCGCTGGGCTACACCTTC. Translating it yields CASRPSGQGALGYTF.

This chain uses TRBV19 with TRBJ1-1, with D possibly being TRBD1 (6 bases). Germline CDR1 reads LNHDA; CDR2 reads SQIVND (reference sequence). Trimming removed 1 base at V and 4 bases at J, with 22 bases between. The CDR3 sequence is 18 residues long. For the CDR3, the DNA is TGTGCCAGTAGTATAGGGACAGCCGGGTTTAGGAGGAGCACTGAAGCTTTCTTT. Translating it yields CASSIGTAGFRRSTEAFF.

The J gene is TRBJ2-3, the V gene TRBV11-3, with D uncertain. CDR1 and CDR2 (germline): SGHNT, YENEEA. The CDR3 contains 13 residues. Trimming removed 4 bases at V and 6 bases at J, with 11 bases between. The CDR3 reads CASSSTRWDTQYF. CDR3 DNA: TGTGCCAGCAGCTCAACGCGGTGGGATACGCAGTATTTT.

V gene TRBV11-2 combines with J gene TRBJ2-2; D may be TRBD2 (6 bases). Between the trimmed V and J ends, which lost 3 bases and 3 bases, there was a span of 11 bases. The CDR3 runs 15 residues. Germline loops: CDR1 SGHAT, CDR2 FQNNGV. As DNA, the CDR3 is TGTGCCAGCAGCTTCGGAGTAGCGGACACCGGGGAGCTGTTTTTT. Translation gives CASSFGVADTGELFF.

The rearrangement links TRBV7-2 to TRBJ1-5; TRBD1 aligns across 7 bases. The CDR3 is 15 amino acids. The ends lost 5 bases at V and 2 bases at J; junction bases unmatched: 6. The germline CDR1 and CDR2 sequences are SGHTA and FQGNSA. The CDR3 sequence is CASSRTGERNQPQHF. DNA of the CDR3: TGTGCCAGCAGCCGTACAGGGGAGCGCAATCAGCCCCAGCATTTT.

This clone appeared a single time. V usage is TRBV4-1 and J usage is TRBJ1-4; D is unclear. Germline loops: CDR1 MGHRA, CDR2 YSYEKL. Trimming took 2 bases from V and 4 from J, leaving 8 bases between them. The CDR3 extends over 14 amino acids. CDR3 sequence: CASSQTGFNEKLFF. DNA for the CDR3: TGCGCCAGCAGCCAAACGGGATTTAATGAAAAACTGTTTTTT.